This T cell receptor (beta chain) was sequenced during a study of Graves' ophthalmopathy and Graves' hyperthyroidism listed by TCRdb under 2018. About the study as a whole: Peripheral blood was collected at initial diagnosis, prior to any treatment. To explore V-J signatures that distinguish ophthalmopathy from hyperthyroidism, a discovery set of 90 to 100 patients was enrolled, made up of 43 with ophthalmopathy and 57 with stable hyperthyroidism. In total, 120 to 150 blood samples were TCR-sequenced: fewer than 50 ophthalmopathy, some 75 hyperthyroidism and about 17 hyperthyroidism-to-ophthalmopathy patients. To tell Graves' ophthalmopathy apart from Graves' hyperthyroidism, and to predict which patients would progress to ophthalmopathy, the study relied on TCR beta repertoire signatures. After sampling, hyperthyroidism patients received methimazole starting at 30 mg daily, and ophthalmopathy patients received high-dose intravenous methylprednisolone. In more than five hyperthyroidism patients, T-cell repertoires of thyroid tissue and blood were compared. An independent validation cohort was composed of approximately 19 hyperthyroidism patients and around 16 patients who later progressed from hyperthyroidism to ophthalmopathy. The approximately 100 discovery patients were divided at random into training and test sets in a 7:3 ratio.

For repertoire sequencing, TCR beta CDR3 regions were amplified from RNA transcripts. The first round of RT-PCR was done with HTBI primers and the Qiagen OneStep RT-PCR kit, and was followed by a second round of multiplex PCR, then size selection and purification. Libraries were sequenced on an Illumina HiSeq2000 using paired-end 100 bp reads. The study's own analysis went as follows. SOAPnuke was used for read processing, and reads with adapters, uncalled bases, a mean Phred below 15, or no exact constant-primer or identifier match were discarded. High-quality paired reads were merged with COPE v1.2.5. Unique nucleotide sequences were defined as clonotypes and aligned to IMGT TRB V, D and J references using MiTCR v1.1. Analysis was restricted to V-J combinations with a frequency above 0.0001, which covered 98% to 99.2% of repertoires. For each V-J combination, a TCR clonal expansion and chaos score was defined as the ratio of F50 clonal expansion to chaos observed in the TCRdist matrix. Welch's t-statistics and random forest were used to reduce the features to 10 to 15 V-J combinations, which were then used as input to a naive Bayes classifier. The similarity between thyroid and blood repertoires was quantified using the Morisita-Horn index. TCRdb handled the public reads itself, with Q25 trimming in fastp and clone calling in MiXCR, and kept productive beta chains. Rows are combined by CDR3 protein, so each entry shows the most common genes and DNA. TCRdb's processing, not the authors' own work, is the source of the V and J calls. Counted in this sample were roughly 480,000 distinct CDR3 sequences; roughly an eighth of them appeared once. The ten largest clones take up 9.5% to 10% of the sample.

This clonotype was seen repeatedly, ten times or more. Its antigen is currently not known. No quality values exist for individual bases; no much larger clone is one base distant. The germline V gene sets CDR1 to MRHNA and CDR2 to SNTAGT. Spanning cysteine to phenylalanine, the CDR3 consists of 19 amino acids. Here the CDR3 DNA is all that survives: 57 bases in frame from base 1. V loses 6 bases at its end and J loses 6 bases; junction bases beyond the gene matches: 24. Overall results and qualifications from the work: No statistical method was used to predetermine the sample size, and group allocation was not hidden from the investigators. In validation, the model predicted ophthalmopathy progression with roughly 68% sensitivity and about 73% specificity; roughly 12 predicted patients were CT-confirmed with GO in a median of approximately six months. Most expanded thyroid clonotypes with frequency above 0.001 were also detected in blood, suggesting blood repertoires may reflect the thyroid immune response. Ophthalmopathy was separated from stable hyperthyroidism by the 13-signature model with just under 90% sensitivity and about 81% specificity in cross-validation and with 80%/75% in the test set.

Ophthalmopathy patients were characterized by moderately to severely active disease, a Clinical Activity Score of at least 3, a NOSPECS grade of at least 4, and a disease duration under 3 months. Patients with other autoimmune diseases, uncontrolled infections, pregnancy or lactation were excluded from the study. Diagnosis was based on clinical symptoms, serum thyroxine, TRAb, thyroid ultrasound and orbital computed tomography. Using Ficoll-Paque density gradient centrifugation, PBMCs were isolated from 10 ml of fresh peripheral blood. Total RNA was extracted with Trizol reagent and quality-checked on an Agilent 2100 Bioanalyzer.

Sequencing was done on a sample of blood. This clonotype was obtained from a woman aged 30 to 39 with Graves' ophthalmopathy. Donor details come from another sample of the same person, matched by shared clones. The chain links TRBV6-4 with TRBJ2-7, and TRBD2 matches 9 of the central bases. This receptor carries the CDR3 CASSRGVSGRAIDLSEQYF. The sequenced DNA is TGTGCCAGCAGCCGGGGGGTTAGCGGGAGAGCTATCGACTTAAGCGAGCAGTACTTC.